These T cell receptor beta chains were read from a single sample in a study of T-cell reconstitution after alpha-beta-depleted transplantation in children. A single record per CDR3 protein comes from TCRdb applying MiXCR to the PCR reads. The table records around 380,000 distinct CDR3 sequences, 11% of them present only once. Source: PBMCs from the stem cell graft donor, taken from the stem cell graft. These receptors all come from a human donor who donated a stem cell graft to a child with acute myeloid leukemia. The CDR3 runs from the conserved cysteine through the conserved F or W. D genes are given only for firm matches. A clone size is listed for some rows: how often the clone was seen (once, few, many), or a class if it is expanded.

J | length | size | V | D | CDR3 | DNA
TRBJ1-4 | 16 | - | TRBV27 | - | CASSPTPVPTNEKLFF | TGTGCCAGCAGTCCGACCCCAGTCCCAACTAATGAAAAACTGTTTTTT
TRBJ1-1 | 14 | few | TRBV6-1 | - | CASTDSQGSIEAFF | TGTGCCAGCACTGATTCACAGGGATCCATTGAAGCTTTCTTT
TRBJ2-7 | 14 | - | TRBV12-3/TRBV12-4 | - | CASSPGLASVEQYF | TGTGCCAGCAGCCCCGGGCTAGCGTCCGTCGAGCAGTACTTC
TRBJ1-1 | 16 | few | TRBV9 | - | CASSVGGQGMNTEAFF | TGTGCCAGCAGCGTAGGAGGTCAGGGCATGAACACTGAAGCTTTCTTT
TRBJ2-3 | 15 | - | TRBV29-1 | - | CSVDPQATSTDTQYF | TGCAGCGTTGATCCCCAGGCTACTAGCACAGATACGCAGTATTTT
TRBJ2-5 | 13 | - | TRBV12-3/TRBV12-4 | - | CASSLDGKETQYF | TGTGCCAGCAGTTTAGACGGAAAAGAGACCCAGTACTTC
TRBJ2-3 | 17 | - | TRBV7-3 | - | CASSLTPFRGGNDTQYF | TGTGCCAGCAGCTTAACCCCTTTCCGGGGCGGGAATGATACGCAGTATTTT
TRBJ1-5 | 15 | many | TRBV5-1 | TRBD1 | CASSPGTVGNQPQHF | TGCGCCAGCAGCCCTGGGACAGTAGGCAATCAGCCCCAGCATTTT
TRBJ1-4 | 12 | few | TRBV4-1 | - | CASSHTDEKLFF | TGCGCCAGCAGCCATACAGATGAAAAACTGTTTTTT
TRBJ1-6 | 14 | many | TRBV12-3/TRBV12-4 | - | CASRTGTVNSPLHF | TGTGCCAGCAGGACCGGGACCGTTAATTCACCCCTCCACTTT
TRBJ2-1 | 16 | - | TRBV24-1 | - | CATSDSQRAPYNEQFF | TGTGCCACCAGTGATTCCCAGAGAGCACCCTACAATGAGCAGTTCTTC
TRBJ1-1 | 15 | - | TRBV10-3 | TRBD1 | CAISEFGQGNTEAFF | TGTGCCATCAGTGAATTTGGACAGGGGAACACTGAAGCTTTCTTT
TRBJ2-4 | 14 | many | TRBV29-1 | - | CSVVDSGTKNIQYF | TGCAGCGTCGTGGACAGTGGGACCAAAAACATTCAGTACTTC
TRBJ2-7 | 14 | many | TRBV7-6 | - | CASSLEDSSYEQYF | TGTGCCAGCAGCTTAGAGGACAGCTCCTACGAGCAGTACTTC
TRBJ2-4 | 17 | few | TRBV7-9 | - | CASSPMRLTGAKNIQYF | TGTGCCAGCAGCCCCATGAGGCTAACAGGAGCCAAAAACATTCAGTACTTC
TRBJ2-7 | 13 | - | TRBV29-1 | - | CSVGGGEVYEQYF | TGCAGCGTTGGAGGGGGAGAGGTCTACGAGCAGTACTTC
TRBJ2-2 | 15 | few | TRBV20-1 | TRBD2 | CSARGTSGDTGELFF | TGCAGTGCTAGAGGGACTAGCGGGGACACCGGGGAGCTGTTTTTT
TRBJ2-3 | 16 | few | TRBV7-8 | TRBD1 | CASSEFGTGVLDTQYF | TGTGCCAGCAGCGAATTCGGGACAGGGGTTTTAGATACGCAGTATTTT
TRBJ2-3 | 16 | few | TRBV12-3/TRBV12-4 | TRBD2 | CASSNPGLAGVDTQYF | TGTGCCAGCAGCAACCCGGGACTAGCGGGAGTGGATACGCAGTATTTT
TRBJ1-6 | 16 | few | TRBV19 | - | CASSSGGFSYNSPLHF | TGTGCCAGTAGTAGCGGGGGTTTCTCCTATAATTCACCCCTCCACTTT
TRBJ1-2 | 16 | many | TRBV12-3/TRBV12-4 | - | CASSPPVGQGNYGYTF | TGTGCCAGCAGTCCCCCAGTTGGACAAGGCAACTATGGCTACACCTTC
TRBJ2-3 | 14 | - | TRBV6-5 | TRBD2 | CASSNGGAIDTQYF | TGTGCCAGCAGTAACGGGGGGGCCATAGATACGCAGTATTTT
TRBJ2-3 | 15 | many | TRBV20-1 | TRBD2 | CSALQLAGGGDTQYF | TGCAGTGCGCTCCAACTAGCGGGAGGGGGAGATACGCAGTATTTT
TRBJ2-7 | 14 | - | TRBV5-1 | - | CASSLGAEGYEQYF | TGCGCCAGCAGCTTGGGAGCGGAGGGTTACGAGCAGTACTTC
TRBJ2-2 | 15 | - | TRBV7-6 | - | CASSSRGGITGELFF | TGTGCCAGCAGCTCCAGGGGCGGTATCACCGGGGAGCTGTTTTTT
TRBJ2-1 | 15 | - | TRBV9 | TRBD2 | CASSPRTSGGGEQFF | TGTGCCAGCAGCCCCCGGACTAGCGGGGGAGGTGAGCAGTTCTTC
TRBJ1-4 | 15 | - | TRBV27 | TRBD1 | CASSLKGAINEKLFF | TGTGCCAGCAGTTTGAAGGGGGCTATTAATGAAAAACTGTTTTTT
TRBJ2-7 | 17 | few | TRBV12-3/TRBV12-4 | TRBD2 | CASSLWSGGAGVSEQYF | TGTGCCAGCAGTTTATGGTCCGGGGGGGCGGGAGTTTCCGAGCAGTACTTC
TRBJ2-1 | 13 | few | TRBV5-1 | - | CASSSPGTGEQFF | TGCGCCAGCAGCTCGCCGGGGACGGGGGAGCAGTTCTTC
TRBJ2-3 | 15 | many | TRBV12-3/TRBV12-4 | TRBD1 | CASSQQGALADTQYF | TGTGCCAGCAGCCAACAGGGGGCCCTCGCAGATACGCAGTATTTT
TRBJ1-4 | 15 | few | TRBV5-1 | - | CASSKATALGEKLFF | TGCGCCAGCAGCAAGGCGACCGCCTTGGGAGAAAAACTGTTTTTT
TRBJ2-5 | 14 | many | TRBV20-1 | - | CSASSEGVRKTQYF | TGCAGTGCTAGTAGTGAGGGAGTTCGAAAGACCCAGTACTTC
TRBJ2-1 | 14 | - | TRBV6-2/TRBV6-3 | - | CASRQLSSYNEQFF | TGTGCCAGCAGACAGCTTAGCTCCTACAATGAGCAGTTCTTC
TRBJ2-7 | 14 | few | TRBV7-2 | TRBD1 | CASSLTGGSVEQYF | TGTGCCAGCAGCCTGACAGGGGGTTCGGTCGAGCAGTACTTC
TRBJ1-1 | 15 | many | TRBV10-2 | TRBD1 | CASSESTGAADEAFF | TGCGCCAGCAGTGAATCTACAGGGGCTGCCGATGAAGCTTTCTTT
TRBJ2-5 | 16 | many | TRBV6-6 | - | CASSIGGGPVGETQYF | TGTGCCAGCAGTATAGGTGGGGGGCCGGTAGGAGAGACCCAGTACTTC
TRBJ2-1 | 16 | many | TRBV5-1 | - | CASSFLGGTTVDEQFF | TGCGCCAGCAGCTTCCTAGGGGGAACTACTGTCGATGAGCAGTTCTTC
TRBJ2-3 | 15 | - | TRBV12-3/TRBV12-4 | - | CASSNGGVSADTQYF | TGTGCCAGCAGTAACGGGGGTGTCAGCGCAGATACGCAGTATTTT
TRBJ1-1 | 14 | few | TRBV6-2/TRBV6-3 | - | CASSPLIQGTEAFF | TGTGCCAGCAGCCCACTCATACAGGGCACTGAAGCTTTCTTT
TRBJ2-1 | 15 | - | TRBV18 | TRBD2 | CASSPPSGGFGEQFF | TGTGCCAGCTCACCACCGTCGGGAGGTTTCGGTGAGCAGTTCTTC
TRBJ2-3 | 15 | - | TRBV4-3 | TRBD2 | CASSQTGTSGDTQYF | TGCGCCAGCAGCCAAACCGGGACTAGCGGAGATACGCAGTATTTT
TRBJ2-7 | 14 | - | TRBV18 | - | CASSPSAGPYEQYF | TGTGCCAGCTCACCGTCGGCGGGCCCCTACGAGCAGTACTTC
TRBJ2-1 | 14 | many | TRBV10-3 | TRBD2 | CAITGLAGGNEQFF | TGTGCCATCACCGGACTAGCGGGTGGCAATGAGCAGTTCTTC
TRBJ1-5 | 16 | - | TRBV9 | - | CASSPGGGYSNQPQHF | TGTGCCAGCAGTCCCGGGGGGGGCTATAGCAATCAGCCCCAGCATTTT
TRBJ2-7 | 13 | - | TRBV29-1 | TRBD2 | CSVVLAGVEEQYF | TGCAGCGTTGTACTAGCGGGAGTAGAAGAGCAGTACTTC
TRBJ2-1 | 16 | - | TRBV3-1 | TRBD2 | CASSQVVVAGGDEQFF | TGTGCCAGCAGCCAAGTGGTAGTAGCGGGGGGTGATGAGCAGTTCTTC
TRBJ1-1 | 11 | many | TRBV20-1 | - | CSASRSTEAFF | TGCAGTGCTAGTCGGAGCACTGAAGCTTTCTTT
TRBJ2-5 | 15 | - | TRBV5-8 | TRBD2 | CASRPGLAGVETQYF | TGTGCCAGCAGGCCCGGACTAGCGGGGGTGGAGACCCAGTACTTC
TRBJ1-1 | 19 | - | TRBV29-1 | TRBD1 | CSVEDFAQTGGIWNTEAFF | TGCAGCGTTGAAGATTTCGCCCAGACAGGGGGCATATGGAACACTGAAGCTTTCTTT
TRBJ2-1 | 13 | many | TRBV7-7 | - | CASSLTLAYEQFF | TGTGCTAGCAGTCTAACACTAGCTTATGAGCAGTTCTTC
TRBJ2-1 | 14 | - | TRBV7-9 | TRBD1 | CASSLDRGSDEHFF | TGTGCCAGCAGCTTAGACAGGGGGTCGGATGAGCACTTCTTC
TRBJ2-1 | 13 | few | TRBV27 | TRBD1 | CASSFQGGQGLFF | TGTGCCAGCAGTTTCCAAGGCGGACAGGGTCTGTTCTTC
TRBJ1-5 | 14 | - | TRBV4-2 | - | CASSPQRGGEPQHF | TGTGCCAGCAGCCCCCAAAGGGGTGGTGAGCCCCAGCATTTT
TRBJ2-4 | 18 | few | TRBV4-1 | TRBD1 | CASSPGQGAGIFLHIQYF | TGCGCCAGCAGCCCAGGACAGGGGGCCGGGATCTTTTTGCACATTCAGTACTTC
TRBJ2-1 | 13 | many | TRBV12-3/TRBV12-4 | - | CASRLRDAAQQFF | TGTGCCAGCAGACTCCGGGACGCCGCTCAGCAGTTCTTC
TRBJ2-3 | 11 | few | TRBV20-1 | TRBD2 | CSAAGVDTQYF | TGCAGTGCTGCGGGGGTGGATACGCAGTATTTT
TRBJ1-5 | 15 | many | TRBV9 | TRBD1 | CASSWDRGNNQPQHF | TGTGCCAGCAGCTGGGACAGGGGTAACAATCAGCCCCAGCATTTT